The 29 T cell receptor beta chains presented below share a single source sample, sequenced in a study of shared clonotypes between healthy human individuals. Terminally differentiated effector memory CD45RA+ cells were excluded from the naive CD8 cells, which were CD45RO-negative and positively selected for CCR7. Libraries were prepared by immunoSEQ multiplex PCR; TCRdb keeps only in-frame clonotypes and omits some of them. Counted here are roughly 2,000,000 clones, around 95% occurring once; the ten biggest clones make up around 1.7%. Sequencing was performed on naive CD8+ T cells from PBMCs. All receptors derive from a man aged 18-30 years in good health. Some clones in this sample may be carry-over from other donors' samples.

The V call is TRBV29-1, the J call TRBJ2-7; TRBD1 aligns across 9 bases. The germline V gene has CDR1 SQVTM and CDR2 ANQGSEA. The V and J ends lost 1 base and 3 bases, in that order; junction bases with no gene match: 10. The CDR3 consists of 16 residues. This CDR3 is CSVEAGQGKFGYEQYF. The DNA for the CDR3 is TGCAGCGTTGAAGCTGGACAGGGGAAATTCGGCTACGAGCAGTACTTC.

The chain employs TRBV29-1 and TRBJ1-2, with D tentatively TRBD1 (5 bases). CDR3 length equals 11 residues. Germline CDR1 reads SQVTM; CDR2 reads ANQGSEA. V shed 5 bases and J shed 4 bases, with 8 bases lying between them. Here the CDR3 DNA reads TGCAGCGTTTCAGGGCCCTATGGCTACACCTTC. This translates into CSVSGPYGYTF.

The chain employs TRBV21-1 and TRBJ2-4; the table's D call, TRBD1, was not checked against the DNA. TRBV21-1 is a recognized pseudogene. This CDR3 contains 16 residues. The CDR3 here is CASSTYNREAKNIQYF. For the CDR3, the DNA is TGTGCCAGCAGCACATACAACAGGGAGGCCAAAAACATTCAGTACTTC.

V is TRBV7-8 and J is TRBJ2-7, with D unclear. The CDR3 runs 14 residues. CDR1 SGHVS and CDR2 FQNEAQ come from the germline V gene. V shed 5 bases and J shed 3 bases, with 14 bases lying between them. CDR3 sequence: CASSRVGVNYEQYF. CDR3 bases: TGTGCCAGCAGCCGTGTAGGCGTTAACTACGAGCAGTACTTC.

The rearrangement links TRBV19 to TRBJ2-7; a weak D match, TRBD1 (5 bases). V was cut by 5 bases and J by 2 bases, with 13 bases left in between. From germline, CDR1 is LNHDA and CDR2 SQIVND (reference sequence). The CDR3 extends over 14 amino acids. The CDR3 DNA sequence: TGTGCCAGTAGTGGACCGACAGAAGCCTACGAGCAGTACTTC. Translating it yields CASSGPTEAYEQYF. Full variable domain (missing parts from reference TRBV19 and TRBJ2-7): DGGITQSPKYLFRKEGQNVTLSCEQNLNHDAMYWYRQDPGQGLRLIYYSQIVNDFQKGDIAEGYSVSREKKESFPLTVTSAQKNPTAFYLCASSGPTEAYEQYFGPGTRLTVT.

This clone was picked up one time. The rearrangement joins TRBV7-2 to TRBJ2-7, with 9 positions matching TRBD2. Looked up from germline, CDR1 is SGHTA and CDR2 is FQGNSA. This CDR3 region has 15 residues. The V gene end was trimmed by 5 bases and the J gene end by 4 bases; junction bases not matched to a gene: 9. The CDR3 reads CASSRPLAGGYEQYF. CDR3 coding DNA: TGTGCCAGCAGCCGGCCACTAGCGGGCGGGTACGAGCAGTACTTC.

CDR3 region: CASIPLRAKPQNEQFF. The DNA of the CDR3 is TGTGCCAGCATCCCCTTGCGGGCAAAACCTCAGAACGAGCAGTTCTTC. The rearrangement links TRBV27 to TRBJ2-1; D perhaps matches TRBD2 (5 bases). CDR3 length: 16 amino acids. The germline CDR1 and CDR2 sequences are MNHEY and SMNVEV (reference sequence). Deletions cut 7 bases from V and 10 bases from J, with 26 bases between.

This chain uses TRBV11-2 with TRBJ2-5; weak D call: TRBD2 (5 bases). V shed 3 bases and J shed 1 base, with 12 bases lying between them. The germline V gene encodes CDR1 SGHAT and CDR2 FQNNGV. The CDR3 runs 15 residues. CDR3 in amino acids: CASSLDSLRQETQYF. The CDR3 coding sequence is TGTGCCAGCAGCTTGGACTCTTTACGCCAAGAGACCCAGTACTTC.

This sequence joins TRBV25-1 and TRBJ2-1; 9 nucleotides agree with TRBD2. Germline CDR1 reads MGHDK; CDR2 reads SYGVNS. V lost 6 bases, J lost 6 bases, and 3 bases stayed unmatched. This CDR3 has 13 residues. CDR3 sequence reads: CASRREGLNEQFF. DNA of the CDR3: TGTGCCAGCAGGCGGGAGGGCCTCAATGAGCAGTTCTTC.

The chain joins TRBV5-4 to TRBJ2-2; 9 bases map to TRBD2. Germline CDR1 SGHNT, CDR2 YYREEE (reference sequence). The CDR3 has 14 amino acids. With 5 bases clipped from V and 5 bases from J, the junction kept 4 bases outside the gene matches. CDR3 DNA sequence: TGTGCCAGCAGTGAGGCGGGAGGGACCGGGGAGCTGTTTTTT. Protein sequence: CASSEAGGTGELFF.

CDR3 sequence reads: CASSLGQGGHEQYF. The CDR3 coding sequence is TGTGCCAGCAGCTTAGGACAGGGAGGGCACGAGCAGTACTTC. This rearrangement joins TRBV7-8 to TRBJ2-7; D may correspond to TRBD1 or TRBD2 (7 bases each). CDR1 and CDR2 from the germline V gene are SGHVS and FQNEAQ. The CDR3 extends over 14 amino acids. V lost 1 base and J lost 5, with 12 bases in between.

The V call is TRBV7-9, the J call TRBJ1-2; D gene uncertain. Between the trimmed V and J ends, which lost 3 bases and 1 base, there was a span of 9 bases. This CDR3 contains 14 residues. Germline-derived CDR1 and CDR2 are SEHNR and FQNEAQ (reference sequence). CDR3 amino acids: CASSFLSNNYGYTF. CDR3 DNA sequence: TGTGCCAGCAGCTTCCTATCCAATAACTATGGCTACACCTTC.

The genes are TRBV27 and TRBJ1-2, with TRBD1 as a possible D gene (6 bases). The V and J ends lost 6 bases and 3 bases respectively, with 11 bases between them. This CDR3 has 13 residues. Germline loops: CDR1 MNHEY, CDR2 SMNVEV (reference sequence). The CDR3 here is CASRADRYYGYTF. The DNA of the CDR3 is TGTGCCAGCAGAGCGGACAGATACTATGGCTACACCTTC.

Comment on this clone: The same CDR3 arises from other DNA sequences in this sample as well. The genes are TRBV10-1 and TRBJ2-2; D remains ambiguous. CDR3 length equals 14 residues. From germline, CDR1 is WNHNN and CDR2 SYGVQD (reference sequence). With 6 bases removed from V and 1 base from J, the gap between germline ends came to 9 bases. The DNA of the CDR3 is TGCGCCAGCAGCGACCAGAGGAACACCGGGGAGCTGTTTTTT. It encodes CASSDQRNTGELFF.

This clone was recorded once. DNA of the CDR3: TGTGCCAGCAGCTTAGGTTTGGACAGGGTCCACGAGCAGTACTTC. Translating gives CASSLGLDRVHEQYF. The gene calls are TRBV7-2 and TRBJ2-7; 8 bases fit TRBD1. Trimming cost V 1 base and J 5 bases; bases outside gene matches: 7. The CDR3 is 15 residues long. CDR1 is SGHTA, CDR2 FQGNSA, per germline.

The chain joins TRBV4-2 to TRBJ2-1, with D possibly matching TRBD1 (5 bases). The CDR3 spans 16 residues. Germline-derived CDR1 and CDR2 are LGHNA and YNFKEQ. The V gene lost 1 base and the J gene lost 7 bases, with 17 bases spanning the gap. CDR3 bases: TGTGCCAGCAGCCAAGGTAAACAGGACCCTGGGAATGAGCAGTTCTTC. This sequence encodes CASSQGKQDPGNEQFF.

This clone was observed once. The V call is TRBV29-1, the J call TRBJ2-7, with TRBD1 matching 7 bases. Germline V gene data show CDR1 as SQVTM and CDR2 as ANQGSEA. Trimming cost V 6 bases and J 6 bases; bases outside gene matches: 8. The CDR3 spans 12 residues. The CDR3 loop is CSVMTGLSEQYF. DNA of the CDR3: TGCAGCGTGATGACAGGGTTGAGCGAGCAGTACTTC.

The chain carries TRBV28 and TRBJ2-5, with TRBD1 matching 12 bases. CDR1 and CDR2 (germline): MDHEN, SYDVKM. The J segment lost 5 bases and the V segment lost 6 bases, leaving 19 bases of the junction unmatched. The CDR3 is made up of 19 amino acids. CDR3 residues: CASSHRDRGLPQPSETQYF. The CDR3 DNA follows: TGTGCCAGCAGCCATCGGGACAGGGGGCTGCCGCAGCCCAGCGAGACCCAGTACTTC.

The V call is TRBV28, the J call TRBJ2-1; 8 bases agree with TRBD2. The germline V gene encodes CDR1 MDHEN and CDR2 SYDVKM. Germline trimming cut 6 bases from V and 4 bases from J; bases unmatched to any gene: 8. This CDR3 contains 15 residues. This CDR3 is CASRAGTRTYNEQFF. The CDR3 DNA follows: TGTGCCAGCAGGGCCGGGACTAGGACATACAATGAGCAGTTCTTC. Looking up the rest from reference TRBV28 and TRBJ2-1 gives the full variable domain: DVKVTQSSRYLVKRTGEKVFLECVQDMDHENMFWYRQDPGLGLRLIYFSYDVKMKEKGDIPEGYSVSREKKERFSLILESASTNQTSMYLCASRAGTRTYNEQFFGPGTRLTVL.

This sequence joins TRBV18 and TRBJ2-7; D is unclear. CDR3 size: 13 residues. The V end was cut by 0 bases, the J end by 3 bases, with 6 bases between. The V gene's germline CDR1 is KGHSH and CDR2 LQKENI. The CDR3 sequence: CASSPPDFYEQYF. The CDR3, as DNA: TGTGCCAGCTCACCACCGGATTTCTACGAGCAGTACTTC.

In its sample, this clone was seen once. This chain connects TRBV9 to TRBJ1-1, with D maybe TRBD1 (6 bases). The V and J ends lost 3 bases and 6 bases respectively, with 12 bases between them. This CDR3 contains 13 residues. From germline, CDR1 is SGDLS and CDR2 YYNGEE. Here the CDR3 reads CASSAKGGPEAFF. The CDR3 coding sequence is TGTGCCAGCAGCGCCAAGGGGGGCCCTGAAGCTTTCTTT.

V gene TRBV5-5 combines with J gene TRBJ2-7, with D uncertain. In germline, CDR1 is SGHKS, CDR2 YYEKEE (reference sequence). V was shortened by 2 bases and J by 3 bases, with 9 bases between the two germline ends. The CDR3 runs to 13 residues. The CDR3 region is CASSLGGIYEQYF. The CDR3 DNA is TGTGCCAGCAGCTTAGGTGGGATCTACGAGCAGTACTTC.

The chain joins TRBV9 to TRBJ2-1; D gene ambiguous. CDR1 and CDR2 (germline): SGDLS, YYNGEE. The length of the CDR3 is 12 residues. V shed 3 bases and J shed 5 bases, with 6 bases lying between them. The CDR3 sequence: CASSATNNEQFF. Written as DNA, the CDR3 is TGTGCCAGCAGCGCCACAAACAATGAGCAGTTCTTC.

This sequence joins TRBV5-5 and TRBJ2-1; D remains ambiguous. From germline, CDR1 is SGHKS and CDR2 YYEKEE (reference sequence). The CDR3 covers 14 residues. Between the trimmed V and J ends, which lost 4 bases and 3 bases, there was a span of 11 bases. CDR3 residues: CASSQTPGYNEQFF. The CDR3 coding sequence is TGTGCCAGCAGCCAGACTCCTGGCTACAATGAGCAGTTCTTC.

The V gene is TRBV7-9, the J gene TRBJ2-4, with D maybe TRBD2 (6 bases). This CDR3 is 15 amino acids long. The germline V gene encodes CDR1 SEHNR and CDR2 FQNEAQ (reference sequence). V lost 5 bases, J lost 5 bases, and 16 bases lay in between. Here the CDR3 DNA reads TGTGCCAGCAGCAAACGGGGACTGAAGGAAAACATTCAGTACTTC. Protein sequence: CASSKRGLKENIQYF. Full variable domain (missing parts from reference TRBV7-9 and TRBJ2-4): DTGVSQNPRHKITKRGQNVTFRCDPISEHNRLYWYRQTLGQGPEFLTYFQNEAQLEKSRLLSDRFSAERPKGSFSTLEIQRTEQGDSAMYLCASSKRGLKENIQYFGAGTRLSVL.

V and J are TRBV7-8 and TRBJ1-1; 8 positions match TRBD1. CDR3 length: 18 amino acids. The germline CDR1 and CDR2 sequences are SGHVS and FQNEAQ. V lost 6 bases to trimming and J lost 0 bases; unmatched junction nucleotides: 15. CDR3 DNA: TGTGCCAGCAGTTTTTTCACCGGGACAGGCGACATGAACACTGAAGCTTTCTTT. Its translation: CASSFFTGTGDMNTEAFF.

This chain connects TRBV9 to TRBJ2-1; the match to TRBD1 covers 8 bases. After removal of 3 bases from V and 3 bases from J, the junction contained 5 bases not matched to a gene. The CDR3 runs 15 residues. CDR1 and CDR2 from the germline V gene are SGDLS and YYNGEE. The CDR3 DNA sequence: TGTGCCAGCAGCGACCGGGACAGGTACTACAATGAGCAGTTCTTC. This gives the protein CASSDRDRYYNEQFF.

This clone was detected once. The same CDR3 also results from other DNA sequences found in this sample. This chain joins TRBV27 and TRBJ2-7; D uncertain. The CDR3 is made up of 13 amino acids. Germline loops: CDR1 MNHEY, CDR2 SMNVEV (reference sequence). Trimming stripped 3 bases from V and 3 bases from J, with 9 bases between. The DNA of the CDR3 is TGTGCCAGCAGTTTCGGTAGGAGCTACGAGCAGTACTTC. It encodes CASSFGRSYEQYF.

As to this clone: Other DNA sequences of this sample code for an identical CDR3. The V gene is TRBV7-8, the J gene TRBJ2-7; 9 nucleotides match TRBD2. Looked up from germline, CDR1 is SGHVS and CDR2 is FQNEAQ. The V and J ends lost 1 base and 0 bases, in that order; junction bases with no gene match: 4. The CDR3 is made up of 16 amino acids. The CDR3 nucleotides are TGTGCCAGCAGCTTAGGGCTAGCGGGAACCTCCTACGAGCAGTACTTC. It codes for CASSLGLAGTSYEQYF.